These T cell receptor beta chains were read from a single sample in a study of T-cell memory formation after mild COVID-19. Each CDR3 protein is one row after TCRdb ran MiXCR on the 5' RACE reads. The table includes 130,000 to 150,000 distinct CDR3 sequences, over 6% detected once. The sample was PBMCs or a T cell subset sorted from them (not recorded which). These receptors all come from an adult woman who had mild COVID-19 (a few samples of this study predate the infection). Cell type and time point are not known. The CDR3 runs from the conserved cysteine through the conserved F or W. A D gene is named only where the DNA matches it firmly. Expanded clones are given a class, and other clones once, few, many or no size at all.

abundance	v_gene	j_gene	d_gene	CDR3aa	CDR3nt
few	TRBV18	TRBJ2-7	TRBD1	CASSLRTGGNEQYF	TGTGCCAGCTCACTAAGGACAGGGGGAAACGAGCAGTACTTC
-	TRBV7-3	TRBJ1-4	-	CASSPSGGEKLFF	TGTGCCAGCAGCCCCTCGGGTGGGGAAAAACTGTTTTTT
many	TRBV29-1	TRBJ2-5	TRBD2	CSTSVSAGVNGETQYF	TGCAGCACCAGTGTGTCAGCGGGGGTTAACGGAGAGACCCAGTACTTC
many	TRBV7-6	TRBJ2-7	TRBD1	CASSFHMGTGDAYEQYF	TGTGCCAGCAGCTTTCATATGGGGACAGGCGATGCCTACGAGCAGTACTTC
few	TRBV7-2	TRBJ2-2	TRBD2	CASSTSGVNTGELFF	TGTGCCAGCAGCACTAGCGGGGTTAACACCGGGGAGCTGTTTTTT
many	TRBV5-1	TRBJ1-2	-	CASSSPGAPNYGYTF	TGCGCCAGCAGCTCTCCAGGGGCCCCTAACTATGGCTACACCTTC
few	TRBV28	TRBJ1-6	TRBD1	CASSRDRGIYNSPLHF	TGTGCCAGCAGCCGGGACAGGGGGATTTATAATTCACCCCTCCACTTT
-	TRBV12-3/TRBV12-4	TRBJ2-1	-	CASRDLADNEQFF	TGTGCCAGCAGGGACTTGGCGGACAATGAGCAGTTCTTC
many	TRBV5-1	TRBJ2-7	-	CASSLGTPYEQYF	TGCGCCAGCAGCTTGGGTACTCCCTACGAGCAGTACTTC
few	TRBV12-3/TRBV12-4	TRBJ1-2	-	CASSSVRLWFRGDGYTF	TGTGCCAGCAGTTCAGTCCGTTTATGGTTCCGGGGGGATGGCTACACCTTC
few	TRBV14	TRBJ1-6	TRBD1	CASSQAGQPFYNSPLHF	TGTGCCAGCAGCCAGGCGGGACAGCCCTTTTATAATTCACCCCTCCACTTT
many	TRBV5-1	TRBJ1-1	TRBD1	CASSLSPTGGTEAFF	TGCGCCAGCAGCTTGTCCCCCACAGGGGGAACTGAAGCTTTCTTT
many	TRBV3-1	TRBJ1-1	-	CASSQGVGTEAFF	TGTGCCAGCAGCCAAGGCGTGGGCACTGAAGCTTTCTTT
many	TRBV20-1	TRBJ2-1	-	CSARDIQGGVSYNEQFF	TGCAGTGCTAGAGATATACAGGGAGGTGTCTCCTACAATGAGCAGTTCTTC
many	TRBV18	TRBJ2-5	-	CASSPGLQETQYF	TGTGCCAGCAGCCCGGGGCTCCAAGAGACCCAGTACTTC
many	TRBV7-6	TRBJ2-5	-	CASSLDLWGKFGETQYF	TGTGCCAGCAGCTTAGATTTGTGGGGAAAGTTCGGGGAGACCCAGTACTTC
many	TRBV5-1	TRBJ2-1	TRBD2	CASSIRPSSGVRMRTYNEQFF	TGCGCCAGCAGCATACGGCCGTCGAGCGGGGTAAGAATGAGAACCTACAATGAGCAGTTCTTC
many	TRBV25-1	TRBJ1-5	TRBD1	CASAGTGPNQPQHF	TGTGCCAGCGCAGGGACAGGGCCTAATCAGCCCCAGCATTTT
few	TRBV7-3	TRBJ1-2	-	CASSWTGGYGYTF	TGTGCCAGCAGCTGGACCGGGGGCTATGGCTACACCTTC
-	TRBV6-6	TRBJ2-7	-	CASRTKYEQYF	TGTGCCAGCAGGACAAAGTACGAGCAGTACTTC
few	TRBV12-3/TRBV12-4	TRBJ1-5	TRBD1	CASSAPGQNSNQPQHF	TGTGCCAGCAGTGCACCGGGACAGAATAGCAATCAGCCCCAGCATTTT
few	TRBV19	TRBJ2-3	TRBD2	CASSILAGSGTDTQYF	TGTGCCAGTAGTATCCTAGCGGGGTCTGGAACAGATACGCAGTATTTT
-	TRBV6-5	TRBJ2-7	-	CASSYLDVDEQYF	TGTGCCAGCAGTTATCTGGACGTCGACGAGCAGTACTTC
-	TRBV5-1	TRBJ2-1	TRBD2	CASSLARDYTYNEQFF	TGCGCCAGCAGCTTGGCCCGGGACTATACTTACAATGAGCAGTTCTTC
few	TRBV6-5	TRBJ2-7	-	CASSFGVYEQYF	TGTGCCAGCAGTTTTGGAGTCTACGAGCAGTACTTC
many	TRBV12-3/TRBV12-4	TRBJ2-1	-	CASMPTGRPYNEQFF	TGTGCCAGCATGCCTACCGGGAGACCGTACAATGAGCAGTTCTTC
many	TRBV20-1	TRBJ2-3	TRBD2	CSARGGGLLRDTQYF	TGCAGTGCTAGAGGGGGAGGGCTACTGAGGGATACGCAGTATTTT
many	TRBV19	TRBJ2-1	TRBD1	CATTGQGLSNEQFF	TGTGCCACTACGGGACAGGGTTTGTCCAATGAGCAGTTCTTC
few	TRBV20-1	TRBJ2-3	-	CSARDPLAPRDTQYF	TGCAGTGCTAGAGATCCTTTGGCGCCGAGGGATACGCAGTATTTT
many	TRBV24-1	TRBJ2-3	-	CATSGDSGQPDTQYF	TGTGCCACCAGTGGGGACTCAGGACAGCCAGATACGCAGTATTTT
many	TRBV7-2	TRBJ2-3	TRBD1	CASSRYYDRALRGTDTQYF	TGTGCCAGCAGCCGTTATTACGACAGGGCCCTCCGGGGCACAGATACGCAGTATTTT
-	TRBV5-1	TRBJ2-1	-	CASSFAEGTNEQFF	TGCGCCAGCAGCTTCGCCGAGGGAACCAATGAGCAGTTCTTC
-	TRBV12-3/TRBV12-4	TRBJ2-1	TRBD2	CASSPSLAGGLSYNEQFF	TGTGCCAGCAGCCCGTCACTAGCGGGAGGTCTCTCCTACAATGAGCAGTTCTTC
many	TRBV29-1	TRBJ2-1	-	CSVEELNRGYNEQFF	TGCAGCGTTGAAGAATTGAATAGGGGCTACAATGAGCAGTTCTTC